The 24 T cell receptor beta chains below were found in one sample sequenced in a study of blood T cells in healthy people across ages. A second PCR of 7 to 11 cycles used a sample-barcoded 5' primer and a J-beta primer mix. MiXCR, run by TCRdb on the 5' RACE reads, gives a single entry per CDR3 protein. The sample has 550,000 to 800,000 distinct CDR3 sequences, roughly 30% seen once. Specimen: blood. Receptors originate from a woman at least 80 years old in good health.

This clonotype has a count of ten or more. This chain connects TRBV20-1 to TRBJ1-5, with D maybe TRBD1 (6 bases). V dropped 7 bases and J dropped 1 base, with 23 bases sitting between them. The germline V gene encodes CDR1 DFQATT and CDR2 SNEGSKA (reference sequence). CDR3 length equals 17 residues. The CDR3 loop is CSVGGPRQVESNQPQHF. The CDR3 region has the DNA TGCAGTGTGGGGGGGCCTAGACAGGTTGAGAGCAATCAGCCCCAGCATTTT.

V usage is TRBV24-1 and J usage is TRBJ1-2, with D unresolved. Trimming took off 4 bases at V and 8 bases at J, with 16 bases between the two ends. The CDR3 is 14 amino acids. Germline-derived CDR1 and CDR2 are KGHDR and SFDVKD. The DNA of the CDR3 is TGTGCCACCAGTGACCTTGACTCTCTTAGGGGCTACACCTTC. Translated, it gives CATSDLDSLRGYTF.

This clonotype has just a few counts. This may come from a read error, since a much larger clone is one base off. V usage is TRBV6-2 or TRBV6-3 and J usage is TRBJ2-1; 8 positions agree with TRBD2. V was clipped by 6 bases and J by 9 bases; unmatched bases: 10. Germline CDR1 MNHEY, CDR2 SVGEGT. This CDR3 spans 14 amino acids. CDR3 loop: CASSPAGAGVEQFF. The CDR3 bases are TGTGCCAGCAGCCCAGCGGGGGCGGGCGTTGAGCAGTTCTTC.

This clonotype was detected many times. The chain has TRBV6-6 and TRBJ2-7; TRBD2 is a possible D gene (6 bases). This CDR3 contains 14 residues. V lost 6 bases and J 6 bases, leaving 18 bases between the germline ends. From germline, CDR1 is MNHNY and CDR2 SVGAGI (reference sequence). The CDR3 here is CASSPVGGRGEQYF. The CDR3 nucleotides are TGTGCCAGCAGCCCGGTAGGAGGGCGTGGCGAGCAGTACTTC.

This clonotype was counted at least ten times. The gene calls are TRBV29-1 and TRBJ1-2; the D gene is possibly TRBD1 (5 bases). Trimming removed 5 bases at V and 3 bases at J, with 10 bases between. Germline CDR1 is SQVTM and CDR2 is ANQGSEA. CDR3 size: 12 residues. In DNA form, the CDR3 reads TGCAGCGTTCGACAAGGGGACTATGGCTACACCTTC. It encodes CSVRQGDYGYTF.

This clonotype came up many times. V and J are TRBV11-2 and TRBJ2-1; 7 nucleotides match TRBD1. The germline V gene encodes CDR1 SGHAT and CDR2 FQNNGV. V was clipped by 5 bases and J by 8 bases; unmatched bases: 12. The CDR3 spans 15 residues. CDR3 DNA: TGTGCCAGCAGCGTTGGACAGGTCCTACGGGATGAGCAGTTCTTC. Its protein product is CASSVGQVLRDEQFF. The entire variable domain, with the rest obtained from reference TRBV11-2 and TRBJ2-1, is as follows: EAGVAQSPRYKIIEKRQSVAFWCNPISGHATLYWYQQILGQGPKLLIQFQNNGVVDDSQLPKDRFSAERLKGVDSTLKIQPAKLEDSAVYLCASSVGQVLRDEQFFGPGTRLTVL.

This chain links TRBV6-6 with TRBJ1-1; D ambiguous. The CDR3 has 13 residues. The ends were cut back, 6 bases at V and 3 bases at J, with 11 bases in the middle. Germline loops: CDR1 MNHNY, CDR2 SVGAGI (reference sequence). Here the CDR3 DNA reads TGTGCCAGCAGGTACGGGGTTCACACTGAAGCTTTCTTT. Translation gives CASRYGVHTEAFF.

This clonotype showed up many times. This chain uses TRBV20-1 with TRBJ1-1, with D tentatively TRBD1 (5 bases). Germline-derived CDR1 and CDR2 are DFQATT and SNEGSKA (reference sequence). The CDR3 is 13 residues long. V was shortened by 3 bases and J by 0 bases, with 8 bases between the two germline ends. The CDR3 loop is CSARGTMNTEAFF. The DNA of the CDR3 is TGCAGTGCTAGGGGGACTATGAACACTGAAGCTTTCTTT.

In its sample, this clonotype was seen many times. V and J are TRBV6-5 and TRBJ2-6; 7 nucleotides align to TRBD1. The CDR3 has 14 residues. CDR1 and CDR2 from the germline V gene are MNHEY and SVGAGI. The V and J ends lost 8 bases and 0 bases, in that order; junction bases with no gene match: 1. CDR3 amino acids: CASRQGSGANVLTF. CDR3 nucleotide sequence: TGTGCCAGCCGACAGGGCTCTGGGGCCAACGTCCTGACTTTC.

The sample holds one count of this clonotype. CDR3 sequence: CASSHRRTGRVSGANVLTF. As DNA, the CDR3 is TGTGCCAGCAGCCATAGAAGGACAGGGCGAGTCTCTGGGGCCAACGTCCTGACTTTC. V usage is TRBV2 and J usage is TRBJ2-6, with 8 positions matching TRBD1. CDR1 and CDR2 from the germline V gene are SNHLY and FYNNEI. This CDR3 has 19 residues. Trimming cost V 6 bases and J 0 bases; bases outside gene matches: 13.

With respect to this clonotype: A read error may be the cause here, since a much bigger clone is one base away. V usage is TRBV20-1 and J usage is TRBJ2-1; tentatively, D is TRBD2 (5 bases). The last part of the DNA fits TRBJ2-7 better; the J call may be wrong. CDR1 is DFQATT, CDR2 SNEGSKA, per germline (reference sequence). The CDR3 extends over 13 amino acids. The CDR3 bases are TGCAGTGCCCCAGCGGACGCCTACAATGAGCAGTACTTC. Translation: CSAPADAYNEQYF.

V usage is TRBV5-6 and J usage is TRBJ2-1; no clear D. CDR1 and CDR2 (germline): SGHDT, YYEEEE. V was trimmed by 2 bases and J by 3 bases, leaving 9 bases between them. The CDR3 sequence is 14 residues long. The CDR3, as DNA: TGTGCCAGCAGCTTATTCAACATCTACAATGAGCAGTTCTTC. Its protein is CASSLFNIYNEQFF. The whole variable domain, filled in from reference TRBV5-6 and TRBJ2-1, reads DAGVTQSPTHLIKTRGQQVTLRCSPKSGHDTVSWYQQALGQGPQFIFQYYEEEERQRGNFPDRFSGHQFPNYSSELNVNALLLGDSALYLCASSLFNIYNEQFFGPGTRLTVL.

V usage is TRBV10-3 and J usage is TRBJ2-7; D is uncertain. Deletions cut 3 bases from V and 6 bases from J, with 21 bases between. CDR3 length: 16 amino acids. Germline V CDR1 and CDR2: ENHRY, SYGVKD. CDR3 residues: CAISDHRHSPLREQYF. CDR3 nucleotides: TGTGCCATCAGTGACCACCGACATTCTCCACTACGCGAGCAGTACTTC.

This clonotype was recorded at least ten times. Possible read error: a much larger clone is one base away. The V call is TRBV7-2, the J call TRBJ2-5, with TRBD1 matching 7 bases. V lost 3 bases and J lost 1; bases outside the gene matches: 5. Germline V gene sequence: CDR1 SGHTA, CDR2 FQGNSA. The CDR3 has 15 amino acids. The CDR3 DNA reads TGTGCCAGCAGCTTGGGCGACAGGGCCCAAGAGACCCAGTACTTC. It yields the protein CASSLGDRAQETQYF.

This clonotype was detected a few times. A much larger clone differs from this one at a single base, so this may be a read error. The CDR3 region has the DNA TGCAGTGCTAGGGTAGACACGGGGGCCTACGAGCAGTACTTC. Translating it yields CSARVDTGAYEQYF. This chain connects TRBV20-1 to TRBJ2-7; D perhaps matches TRBD2 (6 bases). The ends were cut back, 3 bases at V and 2 bases at J, with 14 bases in the middle. This CDR3 is 14 amino acids long. Germline loops: CDR1 DFQATT, CDR2 SNEGSKA (reference sequence).

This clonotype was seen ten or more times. The CDR3 DNA follows: TGCGCCAGCAGCTTGGATCAGGGGTACTATGGCTACACCTTC. This translates into CASSLDQGYYGYTF. The chain carries TRBV5-1 and TRBJ1-2, with TRBD1 as a possible D gene (6 bases). The CDR3 covers 14 residues. The V end lost 0 bases, the J end lost 3 bases, and 9 bases lay between the germline ends. Germline V gene data show CDR1 as SGHRS and CDR2 as YFSETQ. Supplemented by reference TRBV5-1 and TRBJ1-2, the full variable domain reads KAGVTQTPRYLIKTRGQQVTLSCSPISGHRSVSWYQQTPGQGLQFLFEYFSETQRNKGNFPGRFSGRQFSNSRSEMNVSTLELGDSALYLCASSLDQGYYGYTFGSGTRLTVV.

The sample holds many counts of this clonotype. The CDR3 DNA sequence: TGCAGTGCTAGAGCTGAGACAGGGACCAATGAGCAGTTCTTC. Residues: CSARAETGTNEQFF. This chain connects TRBV20-1 to TRBJ2-1; 7 nucleotides align to TRBD1. The CDR3 is 14 residues long. Per the germline V gene, CDR1 is DFQATT and CDR2 is SNEGSKA (reference sequence). V lost 1 base and J lost 6; bases outside the gene matches: 6.

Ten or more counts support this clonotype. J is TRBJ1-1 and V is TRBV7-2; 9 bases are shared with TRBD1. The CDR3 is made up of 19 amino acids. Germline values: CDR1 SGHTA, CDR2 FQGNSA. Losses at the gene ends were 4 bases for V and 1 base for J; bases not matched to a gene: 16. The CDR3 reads CASSSETGDRVFANTEAFF. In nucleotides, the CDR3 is TGTGCCAGCAGCTCAGAGACGGGGGACAGGGTCTTTGCGAACACTGAAGCTTTCTTT.

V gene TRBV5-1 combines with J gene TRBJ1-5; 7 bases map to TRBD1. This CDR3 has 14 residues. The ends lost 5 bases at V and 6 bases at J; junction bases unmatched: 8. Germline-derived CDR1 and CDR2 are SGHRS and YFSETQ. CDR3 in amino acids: CASSLSGGLQPQHF. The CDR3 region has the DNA TGCGCCAGCAGTTTATCAGGGGGACTTCAGCCCCAGCATTTT.

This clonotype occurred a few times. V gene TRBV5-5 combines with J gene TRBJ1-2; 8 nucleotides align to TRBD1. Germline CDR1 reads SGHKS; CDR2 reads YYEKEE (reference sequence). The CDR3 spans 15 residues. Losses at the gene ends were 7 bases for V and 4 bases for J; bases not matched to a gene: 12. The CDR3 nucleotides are TGTGCCAGCGGTAACGCTGGACAGGGTTTCTATGGCTACACCTTC. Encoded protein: CASGNAGQGFYGYTF.

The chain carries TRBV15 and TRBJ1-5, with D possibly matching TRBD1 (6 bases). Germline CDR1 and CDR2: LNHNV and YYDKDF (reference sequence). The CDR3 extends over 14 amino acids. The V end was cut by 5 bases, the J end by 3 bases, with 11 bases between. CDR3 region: CATSPGQFNQPQHF. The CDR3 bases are TGTGCCACCAGCCCCGGACAGTTCAATCAGCCCCAGCATTTT.

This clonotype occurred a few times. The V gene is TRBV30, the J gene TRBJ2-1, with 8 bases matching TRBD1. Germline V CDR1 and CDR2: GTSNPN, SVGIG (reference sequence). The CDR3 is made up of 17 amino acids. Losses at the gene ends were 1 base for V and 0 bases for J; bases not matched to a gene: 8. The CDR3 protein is CAWSAPGTGSSYNEQFF. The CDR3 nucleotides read TGTGCCTGGAGTGCCCCGGGGACAGGCTCCTCCTACAATGAGCAGTTCTTC.

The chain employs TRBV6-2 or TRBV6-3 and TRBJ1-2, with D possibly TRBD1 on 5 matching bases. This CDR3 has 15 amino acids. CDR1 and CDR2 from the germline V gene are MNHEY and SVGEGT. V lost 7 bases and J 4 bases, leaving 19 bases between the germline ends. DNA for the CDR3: TGTGCCAGCAATGTGGGGCCGGGAGGTATCTATGGCTACACCTTC. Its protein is CASNVGPGGIYGYTF.

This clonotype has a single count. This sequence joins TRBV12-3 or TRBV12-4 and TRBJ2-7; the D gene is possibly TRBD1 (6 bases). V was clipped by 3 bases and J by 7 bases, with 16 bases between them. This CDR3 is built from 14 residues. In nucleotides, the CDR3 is TGTGCCAGCAGTTTGAGGGGGTCCAACAATGAGCAGTACTTC. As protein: CASSLRGSNNEQYF.